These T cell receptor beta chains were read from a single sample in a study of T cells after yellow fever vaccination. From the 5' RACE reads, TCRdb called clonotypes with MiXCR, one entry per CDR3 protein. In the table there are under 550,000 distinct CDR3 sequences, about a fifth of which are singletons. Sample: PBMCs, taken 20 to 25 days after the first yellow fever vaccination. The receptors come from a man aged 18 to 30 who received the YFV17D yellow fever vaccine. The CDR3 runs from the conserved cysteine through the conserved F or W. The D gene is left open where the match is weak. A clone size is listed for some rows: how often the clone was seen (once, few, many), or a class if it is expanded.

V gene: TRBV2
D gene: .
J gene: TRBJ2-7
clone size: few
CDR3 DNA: TGTGCCAGCAGTGATGTGTTTTCCTACGAGCAGTACTTC
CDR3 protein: CASSDVFSYEQYF

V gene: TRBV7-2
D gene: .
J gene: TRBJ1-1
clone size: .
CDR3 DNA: TGTGCCAGCAGCTTAGCCTCGACCGGGAACACTGAAGCTTTCTTT
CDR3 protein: CASSLASTGNTEAFF

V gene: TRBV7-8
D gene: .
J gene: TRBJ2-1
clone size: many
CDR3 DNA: TGTGCCAGCAGGCAAAACACGTACAATGAGCAGTTCTTC
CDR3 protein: CASRQNTYNEQFF

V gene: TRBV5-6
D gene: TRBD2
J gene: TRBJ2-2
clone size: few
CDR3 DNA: TGTGCCAGCAGCGGGAGGACTAGCGGCTCAGGCGGGGAGCTGTTTTTT
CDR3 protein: CASSGRTSGSGGELFF

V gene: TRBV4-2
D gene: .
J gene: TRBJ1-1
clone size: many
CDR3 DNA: TGTGCCAGCAGCCCATTCAAGGGGTTAGAGGACACTGAAGCTTTCTTT
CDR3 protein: CASSPFKGLEDTEAFF

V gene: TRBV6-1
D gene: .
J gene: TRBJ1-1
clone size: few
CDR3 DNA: TGTGCCAGCAGTGGGATAACTTTCGCTGAAGCTTTCTTT
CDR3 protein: CASSGITFAEAFF

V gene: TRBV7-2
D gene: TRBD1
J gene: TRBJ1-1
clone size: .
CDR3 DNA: TGTGCCAGCAGCAGAAAACGGGCAGGGGGCACTGAAGCTTTCTTT
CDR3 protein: CASSRKRAGGTEAFF

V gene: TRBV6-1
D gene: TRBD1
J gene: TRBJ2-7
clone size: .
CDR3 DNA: TGTGCCAGCACGCCGGACAGGGCTATAAACTACGAGCAGTACTTC
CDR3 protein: CASTPDRAINYEQYF

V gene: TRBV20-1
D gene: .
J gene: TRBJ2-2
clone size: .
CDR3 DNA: TGCAGTGCTCCGGACCCAGTCGTGGAGGGGGAGCTGTTTTTT
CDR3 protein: CSAPDPVVEGELFF

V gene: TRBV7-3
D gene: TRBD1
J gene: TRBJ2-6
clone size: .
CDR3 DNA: TGTGCCAGCAGCCCCGGGACAGGGTACCCTGGGGCCAACGTCCTGACTTTC
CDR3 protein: CASSPGTGYPGANVLTF

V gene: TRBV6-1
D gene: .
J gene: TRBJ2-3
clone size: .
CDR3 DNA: TGTGCCAGCAGTCCGTCACTCGGGGCAGATACGCAGTATTTT
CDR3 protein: CASSPSLGADTQYF

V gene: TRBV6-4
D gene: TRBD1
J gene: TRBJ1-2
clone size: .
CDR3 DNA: TGTGCCAGCAGAACCGGACAGGGGCGAAAGGGCTACACCTTC
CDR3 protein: CASRTGQGRKGYTF

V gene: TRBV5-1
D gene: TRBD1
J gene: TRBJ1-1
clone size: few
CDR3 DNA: TGCGCCAGCAGCTTGTATGCAGGGGGGTCCATGAACACTGAAGCTTTCTTT
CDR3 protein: CASSLYAGGSMNTEAFF

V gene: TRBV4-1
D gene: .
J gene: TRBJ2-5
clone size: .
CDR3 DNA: TGCGCCAGCAGCCAAGATCGGCACAGCGAAGAGACCCAGTACTTC
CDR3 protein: CASSQDRHSEETQYF

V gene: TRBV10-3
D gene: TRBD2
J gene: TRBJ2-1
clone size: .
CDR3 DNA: TGTGCCACCGGGACTAGCGGGGGGGCAGGCAATGAGCAGTTCTTC
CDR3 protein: CATGTSGGAGNEQFF

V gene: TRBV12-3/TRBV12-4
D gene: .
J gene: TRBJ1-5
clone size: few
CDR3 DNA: TGTGCCAGCAGTTTTCGTACTGGGGGTCAGCCCCAGCATTTT
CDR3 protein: CASSFRTGGQPQHF

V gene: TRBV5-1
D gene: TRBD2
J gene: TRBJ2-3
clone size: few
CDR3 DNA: TGCGCCAGCAGCGTGCCACGGACTAGCCCAGATACGCAGTATTTT
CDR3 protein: CASSVPRTSPDTQYF

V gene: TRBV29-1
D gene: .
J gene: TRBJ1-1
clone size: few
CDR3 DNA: TGCAGCGGAAGGACGTGGAACACTGAAGCTTTCTTT
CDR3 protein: CSGRTWNTEAFF

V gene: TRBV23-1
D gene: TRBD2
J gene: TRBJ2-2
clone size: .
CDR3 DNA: TGCGCCAGCAGTCATAAGACTAGCGGGCGGACCGGGGAGCTGTTTTTT
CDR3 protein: CASSHKTSGRTGELFF

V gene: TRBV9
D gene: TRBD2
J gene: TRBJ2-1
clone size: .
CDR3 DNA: TGTGCCAGCAGCGAGAGGGGGACTAGCGGGGCTGAGCAGTTCTTC
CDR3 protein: CASSERGTSGAEQFF

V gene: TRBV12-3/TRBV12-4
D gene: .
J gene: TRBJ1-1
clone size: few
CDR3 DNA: TGTGCCACCGGCTTGAAGATGGGCACTGAAGCTTTCTTT
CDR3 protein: CATGLKMGTEAFF

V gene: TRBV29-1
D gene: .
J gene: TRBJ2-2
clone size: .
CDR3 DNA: TGCAGCGTTGATTCGGGGAACACCGGGGAGCTGTTTTTT
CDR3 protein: CSVDSGNTGELFF

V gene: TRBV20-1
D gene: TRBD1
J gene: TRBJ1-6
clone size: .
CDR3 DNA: TGCAGTGCCTTAGTTCGGCAGGGGGTTTCACCCCTCCACTTT
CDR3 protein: CSALVRQGVSPLHF

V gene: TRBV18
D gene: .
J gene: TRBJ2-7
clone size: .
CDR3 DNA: TGTGCCAGCTCACCATCAGGCGTCTCCTACGAGCAGTACTTC
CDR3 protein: CASSPSGVSYEQYF

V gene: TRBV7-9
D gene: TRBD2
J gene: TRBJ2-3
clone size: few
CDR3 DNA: TGTGCCAGCAGCTTAGGGGAGGCGGGAGCCGATACGCAGTATTTT
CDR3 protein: CASSLGEAGADTQYF

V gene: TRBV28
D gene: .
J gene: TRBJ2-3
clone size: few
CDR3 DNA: TGTGCCAGCAGTTTATCCGGTAGCGGAAGCACAGATACGCAGTATTTT
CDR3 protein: CASSLSGSGSTDTQYF

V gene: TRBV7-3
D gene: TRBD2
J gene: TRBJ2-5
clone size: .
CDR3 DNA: TGTGCCAGCAGCGCACTTGGACTAGCGAAAGAGACCCAGTACTTC
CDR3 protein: CASSALGLAKETQYF

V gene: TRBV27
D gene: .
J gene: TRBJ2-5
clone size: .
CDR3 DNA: TGTGCCAGCAGTTTAGGGGGCAGAGCGCCCCAATACTTC
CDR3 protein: CASSLGGRAPQYF

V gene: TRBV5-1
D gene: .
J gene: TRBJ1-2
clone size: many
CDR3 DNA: TGCGCCAGCAGCGCCGGCTTGGAAGGCTACACCTTC
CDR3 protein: CASSAGLEGYTF

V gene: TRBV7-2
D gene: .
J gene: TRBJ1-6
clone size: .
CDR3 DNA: TGTGCCAGCAGATTAGTGTTGGGGGGCGTTTCACCCCTCCACTTT
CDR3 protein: CASRLVLGGVSPLHF

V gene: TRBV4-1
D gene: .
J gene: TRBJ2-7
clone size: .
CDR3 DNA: TGCGCCAGCAGCCAAGTACAGCGCGCCTACGAGCAGTACTTC
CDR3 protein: CASSQVQRAYEQYF

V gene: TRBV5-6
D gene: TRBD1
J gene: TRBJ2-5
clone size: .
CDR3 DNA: TGTGCCAGCAGCTTGGAGGGGACAGGGCTAAAGACCCAGTACTTC
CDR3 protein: CASSLEGTGLKTQYF

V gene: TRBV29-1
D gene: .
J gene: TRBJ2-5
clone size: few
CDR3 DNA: TGCAGCGTCTTTTGGGCAGGGTACCAAGAGACCCAGTACTTC
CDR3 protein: CSVFWAGYQETQYF

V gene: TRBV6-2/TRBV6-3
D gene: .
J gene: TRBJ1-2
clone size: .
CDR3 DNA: TGTGCCAGCAGTCACCGGTATGGCTACACCTTC
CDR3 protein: CASSHRYGYTF

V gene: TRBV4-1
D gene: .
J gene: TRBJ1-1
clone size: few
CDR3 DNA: TGCGCCAGCAGCCCAACAGAGTCGGTGCACACTGAAGCTTTCTTT
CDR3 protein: CASSPTESVHTEAFF

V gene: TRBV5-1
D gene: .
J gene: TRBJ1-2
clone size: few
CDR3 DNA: TGCGCCAGCAGCCCGGAGACAGCAGCCTATGGCTACACCTTC
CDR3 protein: CASSPETAAYGYTF

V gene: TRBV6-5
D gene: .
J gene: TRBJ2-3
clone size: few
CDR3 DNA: TGTGCCAGCAGTTTCAAAGGGGTTAGCACAGATACGCAGTATTTT
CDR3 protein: CASSFKGVSTDTQYF

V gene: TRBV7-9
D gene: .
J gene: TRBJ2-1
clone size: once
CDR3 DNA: TGTGCCAGCAGCTTAGGCAGGGGAATCAATGAGCAGTTCTTC
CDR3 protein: CASSLGRGINEQFF

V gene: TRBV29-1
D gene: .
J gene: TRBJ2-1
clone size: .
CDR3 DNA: TGCAGCGTTGGGCTCCGGGAGAGGGTCGGTCTCGGTCACTCCTACAATGAGCAGTTCTTC
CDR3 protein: CSVGLRERVGLGHSYNEQFF

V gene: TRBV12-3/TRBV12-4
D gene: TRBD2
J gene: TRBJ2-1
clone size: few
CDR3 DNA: TGTGCCAGCAGTCCGGGGACTAGCGGGGGGGTGGATGAGCAGTTCTTC
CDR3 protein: CASSPGTSGGVDEQFF

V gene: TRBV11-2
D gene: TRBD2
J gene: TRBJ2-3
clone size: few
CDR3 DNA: TGTGCCAGCCTCGGATGGGGACTAGCGGGGGGGGCAGATACGCAGTATTTT
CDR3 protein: CASLGWGLAGGADTQYF

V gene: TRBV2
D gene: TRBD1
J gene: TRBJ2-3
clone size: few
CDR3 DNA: TGTGCCAGCATCCGGGACAGGGGCACAGATACGCAGTATTTT
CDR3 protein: CASIRDRGTDTQYF

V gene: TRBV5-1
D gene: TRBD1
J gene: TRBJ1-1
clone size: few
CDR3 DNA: TGCGCCAGCAGCTTGGGGGACAGAATGAACACTGAAGCTTTCTTT
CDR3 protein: CASSLGDRMNTEAFF

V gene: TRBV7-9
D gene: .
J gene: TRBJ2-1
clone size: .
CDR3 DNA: TGTGCCAGCAGCTTAAGGGGAGCCCCCTACAATGAGCAGTTCTTC
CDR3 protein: CASSLRGAPYNEQFF

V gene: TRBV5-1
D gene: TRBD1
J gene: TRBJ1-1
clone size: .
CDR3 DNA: TGCGCCAGCTCGGACAGGCACCTAACCATGAACACTGAAGCTTTCTTT
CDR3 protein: CASSDRHLTMNTEAFF

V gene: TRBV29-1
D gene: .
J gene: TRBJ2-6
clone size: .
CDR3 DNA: TGCAGCGTTGGGCAGGGTCAATCTGGGGCCAACGTCCTGACTTTC
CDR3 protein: CSVGQGQSGANVLTF

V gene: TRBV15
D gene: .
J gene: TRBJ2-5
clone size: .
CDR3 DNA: TGTGCCACCAGCAGCCCGGTCCAAGAGACCCAGTACTTC
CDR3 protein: CATSSPVQETQYF

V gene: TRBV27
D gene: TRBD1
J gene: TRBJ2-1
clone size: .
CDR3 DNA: TGTGCCAGCAGTTCCCGGGACAGCTCCTACAATGAGCAGTTCTTC
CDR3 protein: CASSSRDSSYNEQFF

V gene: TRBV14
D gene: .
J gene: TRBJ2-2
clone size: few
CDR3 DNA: TGTGCCAGCAGCCAGAACCTCGGGACCGGGGAGCTGTTTTTT
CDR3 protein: CASSQNLGTGELFF

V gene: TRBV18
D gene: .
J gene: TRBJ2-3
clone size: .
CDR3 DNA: TGTGCCAGCTCACCCCCAGTTCTGGATACGCAGTATTTT
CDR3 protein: CASSPPVLDTQYF

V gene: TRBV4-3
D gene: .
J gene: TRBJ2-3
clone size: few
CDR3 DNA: TGCGCCAGCAGCCAAGGGGCAGGCCCAGATACGCAGTATTTT
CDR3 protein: CASSQGAGPDTQYF

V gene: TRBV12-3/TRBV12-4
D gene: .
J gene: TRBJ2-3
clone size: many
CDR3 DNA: TGTGCCAGCAGTTTAGGCGGGGGCCCGCCAGCAGATACGCAGTATTTT
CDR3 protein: CASSLGGGPPADTQYF

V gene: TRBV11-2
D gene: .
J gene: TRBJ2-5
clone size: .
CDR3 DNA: TGTGCCAGCAGCTTAGTGGAACAGCAAGAGACCCAGTACTTC
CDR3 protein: CASSLVEQQETQYF

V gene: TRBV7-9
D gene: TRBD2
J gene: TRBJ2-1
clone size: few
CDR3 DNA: TGTGCCAGCAGCTCTACTAGCGGGGAAGCCTACAATGAGCAGTTCTTC
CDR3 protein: CASSSTSGEAYNEQFF

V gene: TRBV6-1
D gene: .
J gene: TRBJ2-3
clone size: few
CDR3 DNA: TGTGCCAGCAGCCCCCGGAGGGGAAGCACAGATACGCAGTATTTT
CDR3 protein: CASSPRRGSTDTQYF